Below, 17 T cell receptor beta chains from the same sample are listed, as sequenced in a study of blood T cell repertoires in COVID-19. Method: immunoSEQ multiplex PCR; TCRdb's copy keeps in-frame clones and lacks some. The repertoire holds some 150,000 clones, 81% seen once, with roughly 9% in the top ten. Sequenced material: peripheral blood. These receptors all stem from a woman aged 60-75 years with active or convalescent COVID-19.

The genes are TRBV5-1 and TRBJ1-4, with a tentative D call TRBD1 (5 bases). The CDR3 loop spans 14 amino acids. CDR1 is SGHRS, CDR2 YFSETQ, per germline. Trimming removed 0 bases from V and 6 bases from J, with 9 bases in between. The CDR3 loop reads CASSLEQVDEKLFF. The CDR3 DNA sequence: TGCGCCAGCAGCTTGGAACAGGTGGATGAAAAACTGTTTTTT. Full variable domain (remainder filled in from reference TRBV5-1 and TRBJ1-4): KAGVTQTPRYLIKTRGQQVTLSCSPISGHRSVSWYQQTPGQGLQFLFEYFSETQRNKGNFPGRFSGRQFSNSRSEMNVSTLELGDSALYLCASSLEQVDEKLFFGSGTQLSVL.

This clone was observed a handful of times. The chain couples TRBV7-9 to TRBJ2-7, with TRBD1 identical over 9 bases. The CDR3 loop spans 14 amino acids. CDR1 is SEHNR, CDR2 FQNEAQ, per germline (reference sequence). The J segment lost 5 bases and the V segment lost 5 bases, leaving 7 bases of the junction unmatched. DNA of the CDR3: TGTGCCAGCAGCCCCGGGACAGGGTTCGACGAGCAGTACTTC. This sequence encodes CASSPGTGFDEQYF.

The chain couples TRBV11-2 to TRBJ1-2; D remains unclear. Trimming pared 4 bases from V and 4 bases from J, leaving 10 bases between. CDR1 is SGHAT and CDR2 is FQNNGV in the germline V gene. CDR3 length equals 13 residues. The DNA for the CDR3 is TGTGCCAGCAGCTCTAACTCCGGCTATGGCTACACCTTC. Protein sequence: CASSSNSGYGYTF.

V gene TRBV19 combines with J gene TRBJ2-4; TRBD1 matches at 8 bases. Germline assignment: CDR1 LNHDA and CDR2 SQIVND (reference sequence). The CDR3 has 13 amino acids. V dropped 5 bases and J dropped 6; count of bases not matched to a gene: 3. The CDR3 nucleotides are TGTGCCAGTAGTCCCACAGGGGGAAACATTCAGTACTTC. It yields the protein CASSPTGGNIQYF. Supplemented by reference TRBV19 and TRBJ2-4, the full variable domain reads DGGITQSPKYLFRKEGQNVTLSCEQNLNHDAMYWYRQDPGQGLRLIYYSQIVNDFQKGDIAEGYSVSREKKESFPLTVTSAQKNPTAFYLCASSPTGGNIQYFGAGTRLSVL.

V and J are TRBV5-4 and TRBJ2-2; tentatively, D is TRBD1 (5 bases). The CDR3 consists of 14 residues. Trimming stripped 1 base from V and 6 bases from J, with 10 bases between. Per the germline V gene, CDR1 is SGHNT and CDR2 is YYREEE (reference sequence). As DNA, the CDR3 is TGTGCCAGCAGCTTGAGGGGTACTCCCGGGGAGCTGTTTTTT. Protein sequence: CASSLRGTPGELFF.

V is TRBV29-1 and J is TRBJ1-2, with D hard to call. CDR1 and CDR2 (germline): SQVTM, ANQGSEA. V was pared by 2 bases and J by 4 bases, with 5 bases between. This CDR3 comprises 11 residues. CDR3 region: CSVEQSYGYTF. Written as DNA, the CDR3 is TGCAGCGTTGAACAGTCCTATGGCTACACCTTC.

The chain uses TRBV2 and TRBJ2-7, with 11 positions matching TRBD2. Per the germline V gene, CDR1 is SNHLY and CDR2 is FYNNEI. The trim removed 3 bases at V and 2 bases at J, leaving 3 bases unmatched. The CDR3 consists of 15 residues. The CDR3 sequence is CASSEGLAEAYEQYV. CDR3 sequence (DNA): TGTGCCAGCAGTGAGGGACTAGCGGAGGCCTACGAGCAGTACGTC.

This clone appeared once. The V and J genes are TRBV15 and TRBJ2-7; no reliable D call. The V end was cut by 1 base, the J end by 2 bases, with 6 bases between. Germline CDR1 reads LNHNV; CDR2 reads YYDKDF (reference sequence). The CDR3 totals 13 residues. In DNA form, the CDR3 reads TGTGCCACCAGCAGAGGCAGAACCTACGAGCAGTACGTC. Amino acids: CATSRGRTYEQYV.

The gene calls are TRBV28 and TRBJ2-7; a weak D match, TRBD2 (5 bases). Looked up from germline, CDR1 is MDHEN and CDR2 is SYDVKM. Trimming stripped 5 bases from V and 4 bases from J, with 12 bases between. This CDR3 is built from 13 residues. CDR3: CASSDAAVYEQYV. In DNA, the CDR3 is TGTGCCAGCAGTGACGCAGCGGTATACGAGCAGTACGTC.

The gene calls are TRBV7-2 and TRBJ2-3; 7 nucleotides agree with TRBD2. Germline CDR1 and CDR2: SGHTA and FQGNSA. The CDR3 is 15 residues long. V dropped 5 bases and J dropped 0; count of bases not matched to a gene: 5. In DNA form, the CDR3 reads TGTGCCAGCAGCCAGAGCGGGACTAGCACAGATACGCAGTATTTT. Residues: CASSQSGTSTDTQYF.

This clone showed up just a few times. V and J are TRBV29-1 and TRBJ2-3; the D gene is possibly TRBD1 (6 bases). Germline values: CDR1 SQVTM, CDR2 ANQGSEA. Trimming cost V 4 bases and J 3 bases, with 14 bases left between them. This CDR3 is built from 14 residues. Here the CDR3 reads CSVAGALITDTQYF. The CDR3 DNA sequence: TGCAGCGTTGCAGGGGCCTTAATTACAGATACGCAGTATTTT.

The chain employs TRBV9 and TRBJ1-2; 7 nucleotides line up with TRBD1. Germline V gene lookup returns CDR1 SGDLS and CDR2 YYNGEE. The trim removed 4 bases at V and 6 bases at J, leaving 18 bases unmatched. The CDR3 consists of 17 residues. The CDR3 spells CASSPRQGPAPGHGYTF. The CDR3 bases are TGTGCCAGCAGCCCCCGACAGGGCCCGGCCCCAGGGCATGGCTACACCTTC.

The V call is TRBV5-6, the J call TRBJ2-5; D perhaps matches TRBD2 (7 bases). V lost 2 bases and J 7 bases, leaving 15 bases between the germline ends. From germline, CDR1 is SGHDT and CDR2 YYEEEE. This CDR3 region has 14 residues. The CDR3 DNA follows: TGTGCCAGCAGCTTCCGGGGGGCCCTCGGGACCCAGTACTTC. Its protein is CASSFRGALGTQYF.

The chain links TRBV20-1 to TRBJ2-1; TRBD1 might be the D (6 bases). Germline CDR1 and CDR2: DFQATT and SNEGSKA (reference sequence). The CDR3 is 11 amino acids. The V gene lost 4 bases and the J gene lost 10 bases, with 11 bases spanning the gap. Written as DNA, the CDR3 is TGCAGTGCTATTCAAGGGGGAGAGCAGTTCTTC. It yields the protein CSAIQGGEQFF.

The chain combines TRBV12-3 or TRBV12-4 with TRBJ2-1; 7 nucleotides match TRBD1. Trimming removed 4 bases from V and 7 bases from J; junction bases left unmatched: 4. CDR3 size: 13 residues. This CDR3 reads CASSYGDRNEQFF. The CDR3 region has the DNA TGTGCCAGCAGTTATGGGGACAGAAATGAGCAGTTCTTC.

In this sample, this clone turned up once. The chain uses TRBV12-3 or TRBV12-4 and TRBJ1-2, with D perhaps TRBD1 (6 bases). The CDR3 length is 12 residues. V lost 5 bases to trimming and J lost 2 bases, with 6 bases between them. CDR3 nucleotide sequence: TGTGCCAGCAGTACAGGGAACTATGGCTACACCTTC. Its protein product is CASSTGNYGYTF.

This chain links TRBV29-1 with TRBJ1-2, with no clear D. Trimming pared 1 base from V and 2 bases from J, leaving 8 bases between. This CDR3 is 13 amino acids long. Germline CDR1 is SQVTM and CDR2 is ANQGSEA. The CDR3 sequence is CSVEGRRNYGYTF. CDR3 bases: TGCAGCGTTGAAGGTAGGAGGAACTATGGCTACACCTTC. The full variable domain, in which reference TRBV29-1 and TRBJ1-2 provide the parts outside the CDR3, is SAVISQKPSRDICQRGTSLTIQCQVDSQVTMMFWYRQQPGQSLTLIATANQGSEATYESGFVIDKFPISRPNLTFSTLTVSNMSPEDSSIYLCSVEGRRNYGYTFGSGTRLTVV.